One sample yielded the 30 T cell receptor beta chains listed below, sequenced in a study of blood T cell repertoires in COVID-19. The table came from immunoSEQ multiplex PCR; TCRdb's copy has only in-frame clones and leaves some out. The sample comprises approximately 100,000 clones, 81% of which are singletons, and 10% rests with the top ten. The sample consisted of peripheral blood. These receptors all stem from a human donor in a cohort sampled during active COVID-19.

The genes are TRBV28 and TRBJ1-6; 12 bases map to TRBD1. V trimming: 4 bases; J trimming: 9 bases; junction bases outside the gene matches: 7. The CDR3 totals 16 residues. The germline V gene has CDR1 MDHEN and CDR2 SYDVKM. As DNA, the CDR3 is TGTGCCAGCAGTTGGGACAGGGGGCGTATCGGTTCACCCCTCCACTTT. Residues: CASSWDRGRIGSPLHF.

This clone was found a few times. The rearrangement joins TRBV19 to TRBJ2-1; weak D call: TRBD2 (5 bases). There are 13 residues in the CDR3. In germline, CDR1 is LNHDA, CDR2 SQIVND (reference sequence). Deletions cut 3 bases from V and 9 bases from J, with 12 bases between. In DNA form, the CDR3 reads TGTGCCAGTAGTATTTTGGGAGCAGGTGAGCAGTTCTTC. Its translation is CASSILGAGEQFF.

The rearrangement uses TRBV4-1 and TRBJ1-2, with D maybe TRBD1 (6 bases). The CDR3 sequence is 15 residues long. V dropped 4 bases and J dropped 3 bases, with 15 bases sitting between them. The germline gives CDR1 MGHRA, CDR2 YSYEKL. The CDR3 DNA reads TGCGCCAGCAGCCTCACAACAGGGTGGGACTATGGCTACACCTTC. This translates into CASSLTTGWDYGYTF.

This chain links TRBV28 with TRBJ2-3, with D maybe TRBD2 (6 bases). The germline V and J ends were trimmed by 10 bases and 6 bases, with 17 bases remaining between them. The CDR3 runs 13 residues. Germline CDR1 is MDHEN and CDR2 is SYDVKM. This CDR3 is CATEGHDMDTQYF. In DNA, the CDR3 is TGTGCCACGGAGGGCCACGATATGGATACGCAGTATTTT.

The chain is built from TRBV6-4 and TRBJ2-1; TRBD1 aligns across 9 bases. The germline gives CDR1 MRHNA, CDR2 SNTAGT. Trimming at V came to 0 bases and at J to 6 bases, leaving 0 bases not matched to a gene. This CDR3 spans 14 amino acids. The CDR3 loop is CASSDSTGGNEQFF. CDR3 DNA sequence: TGTGCCAGCAGTGACTCGACAGGGGGCAATGAGCAGTTCTTC.

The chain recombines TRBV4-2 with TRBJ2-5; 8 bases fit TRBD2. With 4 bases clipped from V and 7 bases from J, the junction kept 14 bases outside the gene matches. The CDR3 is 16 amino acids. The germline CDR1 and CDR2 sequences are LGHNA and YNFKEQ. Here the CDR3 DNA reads TGTGCCAGCAGCCCTCTGAGCGGGAGCACTTCGGGGACCCAGTACTTC. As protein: CASSPLSGSTSGTQYF.

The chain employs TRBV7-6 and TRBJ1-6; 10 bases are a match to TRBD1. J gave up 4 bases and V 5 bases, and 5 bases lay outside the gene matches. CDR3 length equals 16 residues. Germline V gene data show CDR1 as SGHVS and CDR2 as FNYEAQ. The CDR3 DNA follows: TGTGCCAGCAGCATGGGACAGGGGTCGTATAATTCACCCCTCCACTTT. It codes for CASSMGQGSYNSPLHF.

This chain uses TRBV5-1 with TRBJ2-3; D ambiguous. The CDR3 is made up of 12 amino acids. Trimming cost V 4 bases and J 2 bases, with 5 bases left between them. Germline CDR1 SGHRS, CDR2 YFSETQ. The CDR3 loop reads CASSLNTDTQYF. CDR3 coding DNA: TGCGCCAGCAGCCTAAACACAGATACGCAGTATTTT.

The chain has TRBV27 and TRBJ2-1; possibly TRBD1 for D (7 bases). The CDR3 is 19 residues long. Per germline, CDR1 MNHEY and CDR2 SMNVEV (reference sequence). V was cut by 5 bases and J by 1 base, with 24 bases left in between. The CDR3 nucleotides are TGTGCCAGCAGTCCGTACCCAAGTGGAGGGGACAGATCCTACAATGAGCAGTTCTTC. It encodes CASSPYPSGGDRSYNEQFF.

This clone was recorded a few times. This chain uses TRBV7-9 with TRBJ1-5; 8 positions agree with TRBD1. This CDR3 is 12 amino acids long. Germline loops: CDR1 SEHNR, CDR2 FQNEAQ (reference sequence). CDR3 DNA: TGTGCAGCAGGACAGGGTGGGCAGCCCCAGCATTTT. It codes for CAAGQGGQPQHF.

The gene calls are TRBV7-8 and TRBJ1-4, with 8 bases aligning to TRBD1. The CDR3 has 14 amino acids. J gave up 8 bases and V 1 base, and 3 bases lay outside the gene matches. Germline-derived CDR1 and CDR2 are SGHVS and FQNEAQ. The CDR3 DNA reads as TGTGCCAGCAGCTTAGGGTCAGGGGGCGAAAAACTGTTTTTT. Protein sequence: CASSLGSGGEKLFF.

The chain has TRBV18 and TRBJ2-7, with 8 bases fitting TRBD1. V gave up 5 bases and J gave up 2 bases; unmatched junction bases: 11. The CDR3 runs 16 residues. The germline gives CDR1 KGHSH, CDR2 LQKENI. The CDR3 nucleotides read TGTGCCAGCTCATCCCCGGACAGGGCGGGAACCTACGAGCAGTACTTC. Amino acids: CASSSPDRAGTYEQYF.

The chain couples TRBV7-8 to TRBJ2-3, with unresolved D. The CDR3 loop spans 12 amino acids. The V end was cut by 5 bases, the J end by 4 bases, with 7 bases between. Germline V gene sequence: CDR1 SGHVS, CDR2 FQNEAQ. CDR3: CASSEESDTQYF. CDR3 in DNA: TGTGCCAGCAGCGAGGAGTCAGATACGCAGTATTTT.

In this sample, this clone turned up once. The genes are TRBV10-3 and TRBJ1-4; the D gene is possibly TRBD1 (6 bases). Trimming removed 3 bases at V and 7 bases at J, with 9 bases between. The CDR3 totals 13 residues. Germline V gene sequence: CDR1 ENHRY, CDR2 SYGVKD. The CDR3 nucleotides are TGTGCCATCAGTGAAGGGGGAAGTGAAAAACTGTTTTTT. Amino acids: CAISEGGSEKLFF.

The CDR3 region is CASSYSSVGEAGELFF. CDR3 sequence (DNA): TGTGCCAGCAGTTACTCGTCGGTAGGAGAGGCTGGGGAGCTGTTTTTT. The chain uses TRBV6-2 or TRBV6-3 and TRBJ2-2, with no clear D. The V and J ends lost 0 bases and 8 bases respectively, with 16 bases between them. The CDR3 totals 16 residues. Germline-derived CDR1 and CDR2 are MNHEY and SVGEGT.

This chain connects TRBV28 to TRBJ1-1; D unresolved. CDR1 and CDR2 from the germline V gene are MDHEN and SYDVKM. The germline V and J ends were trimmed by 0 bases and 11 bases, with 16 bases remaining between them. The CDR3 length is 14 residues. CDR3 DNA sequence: TGTGCCAGCAGTTTATGGACATTAACATATTTTGCTTTCTTT. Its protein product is CASSLWTLTYFAFF.

This chain's CDR3 is CASSPGTSGSETQYF. The CDR3 nucleotides are TGTGCCAGCAGTCCAGGGACTAGCGGGAGTGAGACCCAGTACTTC. V and J are TRBV6-5 and TRBJ2-5, with 14 bases fitting TRBD2. The CDR3 is made up of 15 amino acids. The germline V gene has CDR1 MNHEY and CDR2 SVGAGI. The trim removed 5 bases at V and 5 bases at J, leaving 4 bases unmatched.

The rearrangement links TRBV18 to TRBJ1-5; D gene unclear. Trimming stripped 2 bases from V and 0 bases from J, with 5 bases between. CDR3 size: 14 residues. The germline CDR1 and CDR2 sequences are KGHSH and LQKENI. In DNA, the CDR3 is TGTGCCAGCTCACCATACGGTAGCAATCAGCCCCAGCATTTT. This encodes CASSPYGSNQPQHF.

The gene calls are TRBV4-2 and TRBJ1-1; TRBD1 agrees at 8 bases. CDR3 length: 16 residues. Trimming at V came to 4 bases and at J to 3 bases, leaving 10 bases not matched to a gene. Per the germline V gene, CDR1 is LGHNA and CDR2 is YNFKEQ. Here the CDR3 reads CASSPARGLGDTEAFF. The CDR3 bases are TGTGCCAGCAGCCCAGCCAGGGGGCTGGGGGACACTGAAGCTTTCTTT.

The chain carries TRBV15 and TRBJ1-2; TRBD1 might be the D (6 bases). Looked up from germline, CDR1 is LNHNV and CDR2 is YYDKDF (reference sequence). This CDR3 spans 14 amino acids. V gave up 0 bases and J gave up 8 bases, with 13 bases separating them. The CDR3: CATSREDSIDGYTF. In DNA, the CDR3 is TGTGCCACCAGCAGAGAGGACAGTATTGACGGCTACACCTTC. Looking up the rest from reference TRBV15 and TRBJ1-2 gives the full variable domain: DAMVIQNPRYQVTQFGKPVTLSCSQTLNHNVMYWYQQKSSQAPKLLFHYYDKDFNNEADTPDNFQSRRPNTSFCFLDIRSPGLGDTAMYLCATSREDSIDGYTFGSGTRLTVV.

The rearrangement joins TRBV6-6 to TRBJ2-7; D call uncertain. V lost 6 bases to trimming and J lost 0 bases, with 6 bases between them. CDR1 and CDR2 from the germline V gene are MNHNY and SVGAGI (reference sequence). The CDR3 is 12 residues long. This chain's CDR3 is CASSLSSYEQYF. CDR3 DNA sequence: TGTGCCAGCAGCCTCAGCTCCTACGAGCAGTACTTC.

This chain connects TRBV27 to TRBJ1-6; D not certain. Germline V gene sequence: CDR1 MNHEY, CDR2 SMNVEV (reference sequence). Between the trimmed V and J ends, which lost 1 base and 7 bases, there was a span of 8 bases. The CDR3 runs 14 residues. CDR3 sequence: CASSLYPGNSPLHF. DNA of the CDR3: TGTGCCAGCAGTTTATATCCAGGCAATTCACCCCTCCACTTT.

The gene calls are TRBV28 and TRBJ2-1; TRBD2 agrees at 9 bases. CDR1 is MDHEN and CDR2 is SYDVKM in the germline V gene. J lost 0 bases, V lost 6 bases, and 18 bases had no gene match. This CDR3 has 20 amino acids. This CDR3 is CASSVGLAGSISFSYNEQFF. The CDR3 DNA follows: TGTGCCAGCAGCGTGGGGCTAGCGGGAAGTATTTCTTTCTCCTACAATGAGCAGTTCTTC.

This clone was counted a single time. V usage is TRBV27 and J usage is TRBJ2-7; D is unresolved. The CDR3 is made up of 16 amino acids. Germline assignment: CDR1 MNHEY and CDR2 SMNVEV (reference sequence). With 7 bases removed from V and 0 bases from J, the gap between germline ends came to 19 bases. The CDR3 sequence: CASTTRQGGTSYEQYF. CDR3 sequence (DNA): TGTGCCAGCACCACCCGCCAAGGCGGTACCTCCTACGAGCAGTACTTC.

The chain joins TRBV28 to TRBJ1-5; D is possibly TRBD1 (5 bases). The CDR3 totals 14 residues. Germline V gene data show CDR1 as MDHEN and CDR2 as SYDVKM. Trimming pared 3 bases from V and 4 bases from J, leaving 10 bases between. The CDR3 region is CASSFGASNQPQHF. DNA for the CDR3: TGTGCCAGCAGTTTTGGGGCCTCTAATCAGCCCCAGCATTTT.

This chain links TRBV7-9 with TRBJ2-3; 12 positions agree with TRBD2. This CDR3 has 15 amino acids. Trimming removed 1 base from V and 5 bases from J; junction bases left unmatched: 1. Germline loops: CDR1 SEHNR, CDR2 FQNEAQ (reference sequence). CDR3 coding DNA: TGTGCCAGCAGCTTAGGACTAGCGGGGGTAGATACGCAGTATTTT. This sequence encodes CASSLGLAGVDTQYF. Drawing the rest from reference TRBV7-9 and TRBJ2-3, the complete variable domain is DTGVSQNPRHKITKRGQNVTFRCDPISEHNRLYWYRQTLGQGPEFLTYFQNEAQLEKSRLLSDRFSAERPKGSFSTLEIQRTEQGDSAMYLCASSLGLAGVDTQYFGPGTRLTVL.

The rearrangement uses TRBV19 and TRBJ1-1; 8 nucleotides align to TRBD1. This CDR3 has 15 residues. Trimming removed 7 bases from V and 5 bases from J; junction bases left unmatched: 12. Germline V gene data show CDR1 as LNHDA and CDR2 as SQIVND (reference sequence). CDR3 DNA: TGTGCCAGTAAAAGGGACAGGCGTTTGGTGACTGAAGCTTTCTTT. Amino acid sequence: CASKRDRRLVTEAFF.

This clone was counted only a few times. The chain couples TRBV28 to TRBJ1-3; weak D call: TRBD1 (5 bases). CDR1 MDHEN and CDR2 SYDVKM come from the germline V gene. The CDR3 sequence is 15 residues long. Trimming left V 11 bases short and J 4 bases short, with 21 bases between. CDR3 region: CAALGGPSSGNTIYF. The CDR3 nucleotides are TGTGCCGCCCTCGGGGGTCCAAGTTCCGGAAACACCATATATTTT.

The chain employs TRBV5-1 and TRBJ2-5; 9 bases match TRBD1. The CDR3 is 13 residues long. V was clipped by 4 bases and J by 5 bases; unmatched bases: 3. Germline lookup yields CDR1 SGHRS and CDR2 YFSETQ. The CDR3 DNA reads TGCGCCAGCAGCCGGGACAGGGATGAGACCCAGTACTTC. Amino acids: CASSRDRDETQYF.

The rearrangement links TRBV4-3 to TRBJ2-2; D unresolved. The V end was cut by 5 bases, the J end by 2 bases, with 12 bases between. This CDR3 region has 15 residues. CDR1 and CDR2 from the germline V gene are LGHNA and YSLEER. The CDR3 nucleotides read TGCGCCAGCAGCACCGCTACTCTAAACACCGGGGAGCTGTTTTTT. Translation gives CASSTATLNTGELFF.